The 3 T cell receptor beta chains below were found in one sample sequenced in a study of cytomegalovirus exposure and HLA in healthy donors. Primers for the PCR totalled 60 Vbeta and 13 Jbeta. Clones were sequenced by immunoSEQ multiplex PCR, and TCRdb holds only the in-frame ones, with some missing. This table holds around 130,000 clones, approximately 89% found once. Input material: PBMCs. The receptors stem from a woman aged 25 to 39 in good health and CMV-seropositive.

The CDR3 spells CASSIVRGLGEQFF. The CDR3 DNA follows: TGTGCCAGTAGTATAGTTCGGGGATTGGGTGAGCAGTTCTTC. The chain combines TRBV19 with TRBJ2-1; tentative D call: TRBD2 (5 bases). The CDR3 runs 14 residues. Germline V gives CDR1 LNHDA, CDR2 SQIVND (reference sequence). Trimming removed 1 base at V and 9 bases at J, with 13 bases between.

The chain joins TRBV5-5 to TRBJ2-7; 8 positions match TRBD1. Per the germline V gene, CDR1 is SGHKS and CDR2 is YYEKEE (reference sequence). There are 13 residues in the CDR3. J was trimmed by 5 bases and V by 5 bases; bases with no gene match: 6. The CDR3 coding sequence is TGTGCCAGCAGTTCAGGACAGGGTAACGAGCAGTACTTC. Translating gives CASSSGQGNEQYF.

The genes are TRBV28 and TRBJ1-2, with D unresolved. CDR1 and CDR2 (germline): MDHEN, SYDVKM. The CDR3 sequence is 12 residues long. Trimming pared 3 bases from V and 4 bases from J, leaving 6 bases between. CDR3 nucleotide sequence: TGTGCCAGCAGTTTGGGCACCTATGGCTACACCTTC. Protein sequence: CASSLGTYGYTF.